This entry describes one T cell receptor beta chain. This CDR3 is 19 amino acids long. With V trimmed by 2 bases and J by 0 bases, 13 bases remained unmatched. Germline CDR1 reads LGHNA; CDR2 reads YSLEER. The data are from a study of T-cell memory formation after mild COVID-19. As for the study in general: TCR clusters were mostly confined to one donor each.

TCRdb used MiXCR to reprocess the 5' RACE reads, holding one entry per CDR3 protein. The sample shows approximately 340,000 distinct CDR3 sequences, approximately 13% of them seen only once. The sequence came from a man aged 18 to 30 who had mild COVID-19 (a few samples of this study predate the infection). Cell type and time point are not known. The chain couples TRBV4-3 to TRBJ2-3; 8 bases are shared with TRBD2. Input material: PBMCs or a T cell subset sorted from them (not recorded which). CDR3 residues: CASSQTRASGLSSTDTQYF. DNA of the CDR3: TGCGCCAGCAGCCAAACCCGAGCTAGCGGGCTGTCTAGCACAGATACGCAGTATTTT.